Listed here are 10 T cell receptor beta chains from one sample, sequenced in a study of control samples from healthy donors and cancer patients. Repertoires were generated with immunoSEQ multiplex PCR, while TCRdb's copy carries only in-frame clones and drops some. Seen here are about 130,000 clones, about 90% observed once, and the top ten hold about 2.2%. The sequenced sample was blood. All receptors come from a woman aged 45-65 years in good health.

This sequence joins TRBV28 and TRBJ1-1; unclear D gene. The CDR3 has 15 residues. Germline V gives CDR1 MDHEN, CDR2 SYDVKM. V was shortened by 7 bases and J by 0 bases, with 15 bases between the two germline ends. CDR3: CASNSREGMNTEAFF. CDR3 DNA: TGTGCCAGCAATTCACGGGAGGGCATGAACACTGAAGCTTTCTTT.

The chain combines TRBV2 with TRBJ1-6; D is possibly TRBD1 (5 bases). V was pared by 7 bases and J by 9 bases, with 19 bases between. The germline V gene encodes CDR1 SNHLY and CDR2 FYNNEI. The CDR3 loop spans 15 amino acids. CDR3 in amino acids: CASTQEEGAGSPLHF. Written as DNA, the CDR3 is TGTGCCAGCACCCAAGAGGAAGGGGCGGGTTCACCCCTCCACTTT.

The chain has TRBV19 and TRBJ1-1; D is unclear. The CDR3 sequence is 14 residues long. Trimming left V 1 base short and J 1 base short, with 7 bases between. CDR1 and CDR2 (germline): LNHDA, SQIVND (reference sequence). The CDR3 sequence is CASSIGPGNTEAFF. DNA of the CDR3: TGTGCCAGTAGTATAGGACCAGGGAACACTGAAGCTTTCTTT.

The chain combines TRBV28 with TRBJ1-1, with 7 bases identical to TRBD1. The CDR3 length is 13 residues. The V gene end was trimmed by 10 bases and the J gene end by 5 bases; junction bases not matched to a gene: 10. Germline values: CDR1 MDHEN, CDR2 SYDVKM. The CDR3 is CATEGALWTEAFF. The CDR3 nucleotides are TGTGCCACTGAGGGGGCTTTATGGACTGAAGCTTTCTTT.

The gene calls are TRBV2 and TRBJ2-7; D uncertain. The CDR3 spans 13 residues. Trimming left V 11 bases short and J 0 bases short, with 14 bases between. Per the germline V gene, CDR1 is SNHLY and CDR2 is FYNNEI. The CDR3: CAAYRSPSYEQYF. Written as DNA, the CDR3 is TGTGCCGCCTACCGCTCTCCCTCCTACGAGCAGTACTTC.

This chain links TRBV24-1 with TRBJ2-2, with 9 bases identical to TRBD2. Germline loops: CDR1 KGHDR, CDR2 SFDVKD. The CDR3 sequence is 15 residues long. Unmatched junction bases numbered 5, after V lost 3 bases and J lost 7 bases. CDR3 residues: CATSDSGGRGGELFF. The DNA of the CDR3 is TGTGCCACCAGTGATAGCGGGGGGCGAGGCGGGGAGCTGTTTTTT.

This chain joins TRBV19 and TRBJ1-2, with D perhaps TRBD1 (5 bases). CDR3 length equals 14 residues. CDR1 is LNHDA and CDR2 is SQIVND in the germline V gene (reference sequence). Trimming took 3 bases from V and 5 from J, leaving 13 bases between them. DNA for the CDR3: TGTGCCAGTAGTATTGGGGCAGGGTTTTATGGCTACACCTTC. Amino acids: CASSIGAGFYGYTF.

Worth noting for this clone: This specimen includes other DNA sequences encoding the same CDR3. The chain carries TRBV5-1 and TRBJ1-1, with 9 bases aligning to TRBD1. In germline, CDR1 is SGHRS, CDR2 YFSETQ. V lost 4 bases and J lost 0; bases outside the gene matches: 4. This CDR3 contains 15 residues. The CDR3 here is CASSLGTGMNTEAFF. The CDR3 DNA reads as TGCGCCAGCAGCCTCGGGACAGGGATGAACACTGAAGCTTTCTTT.

J is TRBJ1-2 and V is TRBV12-3 or TRBV12-4; D uncertain. The V end lost 5 bases, the J end lost 6 bases, and 13 bases lay between the germline ends. This CDR3 comprises 13 residues. The CDR3 loop is CASSLSGENGYTF. In nucleotides, the CDR3 is TGTGCCAGCAGTCTGTCGGGCGAGAATGGCTACACCTTC.

This chain joins TRBV18 and TRBJ1-2, with TRBD1 matching over 7 bases. From germline, CDR1 is KGHSH and CDR2 LQKENI. The CDR3 covers 16 residues. V gave up 1 base and J gave up 7 bases; unmatched junction bases: 12. In nucleotides, the CDR3 is TGTGCCAGCTCACCACTCCAAGCAGGGGGGGATCTTGGCTACACCTTC. Amino acids: CASSPLQAGGDLGYTF.